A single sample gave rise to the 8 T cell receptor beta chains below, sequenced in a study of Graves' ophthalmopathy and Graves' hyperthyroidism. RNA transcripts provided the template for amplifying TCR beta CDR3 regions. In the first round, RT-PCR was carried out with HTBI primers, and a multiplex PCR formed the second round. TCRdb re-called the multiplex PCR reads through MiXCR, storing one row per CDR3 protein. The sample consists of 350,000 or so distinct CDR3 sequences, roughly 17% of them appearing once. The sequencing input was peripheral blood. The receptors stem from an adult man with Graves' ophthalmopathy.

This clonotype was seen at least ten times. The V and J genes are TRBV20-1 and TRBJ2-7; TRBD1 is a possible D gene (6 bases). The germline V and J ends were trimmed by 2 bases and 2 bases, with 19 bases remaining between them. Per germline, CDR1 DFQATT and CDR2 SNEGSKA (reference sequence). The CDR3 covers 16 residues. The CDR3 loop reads CSARSRGETGTYEQYF. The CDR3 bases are TGCAGTGCTAGATCTCGGGGTGAGACAGGTACCTACGAGCAGTACTTC.

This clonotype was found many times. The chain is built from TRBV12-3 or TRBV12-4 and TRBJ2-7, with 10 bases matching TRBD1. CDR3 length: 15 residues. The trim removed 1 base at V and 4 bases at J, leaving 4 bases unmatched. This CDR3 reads CASSLGGQGPYEQYF. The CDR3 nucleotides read TGTGCCAGCAGTTTAGGGGGACAGGGGCCGTACGAGCAGTACTTC.

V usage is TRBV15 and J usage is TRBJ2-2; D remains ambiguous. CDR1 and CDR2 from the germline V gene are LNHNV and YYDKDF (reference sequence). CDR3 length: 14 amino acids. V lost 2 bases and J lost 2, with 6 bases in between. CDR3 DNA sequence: TGTGCCACCAGCAGAAGGCAAAACACCGGGGAGCTGTTTTTT. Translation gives CATSRRQNTGELFF.

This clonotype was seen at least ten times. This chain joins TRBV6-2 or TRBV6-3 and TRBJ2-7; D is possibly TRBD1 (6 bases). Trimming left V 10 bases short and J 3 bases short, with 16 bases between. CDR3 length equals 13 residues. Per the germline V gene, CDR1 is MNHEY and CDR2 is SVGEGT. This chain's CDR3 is CAISRTEIYEQYF. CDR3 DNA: TGTGCCATCTCTCGGACAGAGATCTACGAGCAGTACTTC.

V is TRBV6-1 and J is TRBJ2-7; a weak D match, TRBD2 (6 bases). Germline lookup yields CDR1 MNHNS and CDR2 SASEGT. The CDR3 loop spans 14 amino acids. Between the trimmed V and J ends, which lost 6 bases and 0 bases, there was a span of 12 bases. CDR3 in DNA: TGTGCCAGCAGGCCGGGGGTGTCCTCCTACGAGCAGTACTTC. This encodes CASRPGVSSYEQYF.

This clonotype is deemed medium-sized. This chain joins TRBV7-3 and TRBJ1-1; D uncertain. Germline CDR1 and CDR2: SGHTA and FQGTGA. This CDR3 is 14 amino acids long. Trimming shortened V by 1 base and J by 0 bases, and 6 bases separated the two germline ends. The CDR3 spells CASSLIGVNTEAFF. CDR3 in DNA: TGTGCCAGCAGCTTAATAGGCGTGAACACTGAAGCTTTCTTT.

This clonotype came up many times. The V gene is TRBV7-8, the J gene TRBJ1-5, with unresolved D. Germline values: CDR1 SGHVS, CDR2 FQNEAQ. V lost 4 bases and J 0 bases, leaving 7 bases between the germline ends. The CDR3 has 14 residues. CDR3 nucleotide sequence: TGTGCCAGCAGCTCACACTATAGCAATCAGCCCCAGCATTTT. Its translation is CASSSHYSNQPQHF. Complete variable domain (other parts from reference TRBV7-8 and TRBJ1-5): GAGVSQSPRYKVAKRGQDVALRCDPISGHVSLFWYQQALGQGPEFLTYFQNEAQLDKSGLPSDRFFAERPEGSVSTLKIQRTQQEDSAVYLCASSSHYSNQPQHFGDGTRLSIL.

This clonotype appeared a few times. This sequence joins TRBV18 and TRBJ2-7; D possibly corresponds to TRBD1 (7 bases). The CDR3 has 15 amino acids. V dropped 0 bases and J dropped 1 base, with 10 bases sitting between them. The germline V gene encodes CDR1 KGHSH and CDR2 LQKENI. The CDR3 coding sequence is TGTGCCAGCTCACCACCGGCAGGGGGGTCCTACGAGCAGTACTTC. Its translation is CASSPPAGGSYEQYF.